Below are 5 T cell receptor beta chains sequenced from a single sample in a study of cytomegalovirus exposure and HLA in healthy donors. The table came from immunoSEQ multiplex PCR; TCRdb's copy has only in-frame clones and leaves some out. The sample shows about 130,000 clones, roughly 79% of them seen only once. Input material: PBMCs. Receptors were obtained from a man aged 30 to 45 in good health and CMV-seropositive.

This clone was observed a few times. This rearrangement joins TRBV14 to TRBJ1-1; D remains ambiguous. CDR3 size: 13 residues. Germline V lookup: CDR1 SGHDN, CDR2 FVKESK. Trimming took off 5 bases at V and 1 base at J, with 8 bases between the two ends. Written as DNA, the CDR3 is TGTGCCAGCAGCGTAGACACGAACACTGAAGCTTTCTTT. Translating it yields CASSVDTNTEAFF.

The gene calls are TRBV5-6 and TRBJ2-7; TRBD1 matches at 7 bases. The CDR3 is made up of 13 amino acids. Germline CDR1 reads SGHDT; CDR2 reads YYEEEE. J was trimmed by 6 bases and V by 4 bases; bases with no gene match: 7. CDR3 sequence (DNA): TGTGCCAGCAGCCCTCGACAGGGTGCCGAGCAGTACTTC. It encodes CASSPRQGAEQYF.

This rearrangement joins TRBV27 to TRBJ1-4; no clear D. This CDR3 is built from 13 residues. Germline CDR1 MNHEY, CDR2 SMNVEV (reference sequence). The V end lost 1 base, the J end lost 8 bases, and 8 bases lay between the germline ends. The CDR3 coding sequence is TGTGCCAGCAGTTTATGGGGAGACGAAAAACTGTTTTTT. It translates to CASSLWGDEKLFF.

The chain carries TRBV7-2 and TRBJ1-2, with D perhaps TRBD1 (6 bases). The CDR3 contains 14 residues. CDR1 and CDR2 (germline): SGHTA, FQGNSA. V lost 7 bases and J lost 5, with 17 bases in between. This CDR3 reads CASTQLGGSYGYTF. In DNA form, the CDR3 reads TGTGCCAGCACCCAGCTAGGGGGTAGTTATGGCTACACCTTC.

The chain carries TRBV7-3 and TRBJ2-7, with 7 nucleotides matching TRBD2. Germline lookup yields CDR1 SGHTA and CDR2 FQGTGA. The junction had 6 bases not matched to a gene; V was cut back by 5 bases and J by 5 bases. This CDR3 comprises 13 residues. The CDR3 coding sequence is TGTGCCAGCAGCCGAGACCGGGGGGACGAGCAGTACTTC. It encodes CASSRDRGDEQYF.